This T cell receptor (beta chain) was found in a study of blood T cells in healthy people across ages (dated by TCRdb to about 2015). Regarding the research as a whole: Template switching captured roughly one uniquely barcoded TCR beta cDNA molecule per two T cells in model experiments. The study analyzed two additional independent replicas of 1 million unique cDNA reads from the same blood draw for two donors, one aged 18 to 30 and one aged 80 or older. Donors were grouped into four age groups: young (average about 15 years), middle-aged (about 38), aged (approximately 58) and long-lived (approximately 81). To track age-related changes in TCR beta repertoire diversity, the study relied on deep sequencing normalized with unique cDNA molecular identifiers. Beyond this particular receptor, the publication reports: A strong correlation was found between observed TCR beta diversity and the percentage of naive T cells measured by flow cytometry. Since profiling was done on bulk unsorted PBMCs, naive and antigen-experienced compartments could not be conclusively compared. Compared with the aged group, the long-lived group had more naive CD4+ T cells, fewer expanded clones and increased TCR diversity, suggesting age selection. The CMV infection status of donors was not known, potentially confounding age-related changes in expanded clonotypes. Estimates of total diversity based on one million sequenced T cells were regarded as lower bounds and as underestimates. As age increased, observed TCR beta diversity per million T cells dropped in a roughly linear way, and a significant reduction was already evident by age approximately 40.

The library was prepared using 5' RACE. Sequencing relied on an Illumina HiSeq 2500. A second PCR of roughly 6 to 11 cycles was run with a J-beta primer mix and a sample-barcoded 5' primer. Each TCR beta cDNA molecule received a unique molecular identifier from a template-switch 5' adaptor carrying 12 random nucleotides. Each sample yielded at least 2.5 million CDR3-containing paired-end reads. First-strand cDNA was synthesized from all RNA with the Mint cDNA synthesis kit, primed by a TRBC-specific oligonucleotide. Following uracil-DNA glycosylase treatment, all cDNA underwent a first 18-cycle PCR with the universal primers M1SS and BC2_uni_R. In the source study's methods: Normalization of each sample was performed by random selection of 1 million high-quality reads, each carrying a distinct molecular identifier. Instead of being binned into consensus sequences, reads with shared molecular identifiers were discarded. MiTCR, with a Q25 quality threshold and the strictest error-elimination algorithm, was used for CDR3 identification, clonotype clustering and error correction. A nonparametric unseen species model with Euler transformation was used to estimate lower-bound total TCR beta diversity. In-frame beta chains were kept once TCRdb had trimmed the public reads at Q25 with fastp and called clones with MiXCR. Identical CDR3 proteins give one entry, which carries the most common genes and DNA. The V and J calls were not made by the authors but by TCRdb's processing. The sample contains approximately 780,000 distinct CDR3 sequences, around a quarter of them found a single time. The top ten clones comprise around 2.9% of the sample.

Systemically healthy Caucasian individuals from Russia, approximately 39 in total and aged roughly 6 to 100 years, were included as donors. Each donor gave 8 to 10 milliliters of peripheral blood, drawn into EDTA-treated Vacutainer tubes. Ficoll-Paque density-gradient centrifugation was used to isolate PBMCs, with at least 7 million obtained per sample. Total RNA was extracted from PBMCs with Trizol reagent, with at least 6 micrograms obtained per sample. The percentages of naive CD45RAhigh/CD27high T cells were determined by flow cytometry on a PBMC aliquot from every donor. This clonotype has at least ten counts. This clone's antigen is unknown. No base qualities exist here, and no much larger clone lies one base off it. The same data also contributed to another study, on T cells of mothers and their children. Reported in the second study: Donors were nine systemically healthy Caucasian individuals: three mothers and their six children. cDNA synthesis used all of the extracted RNA, with around 1.6 ug of RNA in each 15 ul reaction. In the second PCR, the M1S primer introduced both the sample barcodes and 2-4 random nucleotides. Over 10 million TCR beta CDR3 reads came from each mother, compared with 3.3 million or so reads from each child. TCR recombination output is similarly shaped by thymic selection in related and unrelated pairs, with a minor effect exerted by inherited differences. Normalized repertoire overlap in related mother-child pairs was always slightly higher than in unrelated mother-child pairs, but the difference was never significant. No persistent microchimeric T cell clones were found, with a detection sensitivity of 75 to 100 clones per million clonotypes. To look for features that set related mother-child pairs apart from unrelated individuals, the researchers ran deep NGS to compare the TCR beta repertoires of mothers and children. The mean age was about 37 +/- 4 years for the mothers and about 10 +/- 4 years for the children. Libraries were sequenced on Illumina HiSeq 2000 with 100+100 nt paired-end reads after adapter ligation with NEBNext reagents. To prevent cross-contamination, the mother and child libraries were prepared a month apart and were sequenced in separate runs. Between roughly 450,000 and 2,000,000 distinct TCR beta clonotypes were identified per donor. Naive TCR beta clonotypes were estimated from low-frequency clonotypes matched to each donor's FACS-determined naive share, without sorting.

The TCR originated in a boy younger than 18 in good health. Sequenced material: blood.

The CDR3 in this case is CASSPVGNQPQHF. The sequence in DNA is TGTGCCAGCAGTCCCGTTGGCAATCAGCCCCAGCATTTT. The chain was built from TRBV12-3 or TRBV12-4 and TRBJ1-5; no D gene can be assigned with confidence. Deletion took 5 bases off V and 2 bases off J, with a span of 7 bases between the germline ends. The CDR3, from cysteine to phenylalanine, totals 13 residues. Kept here is only the CDR3 DNA, which spans 39 bases and is read in frame from base 1.